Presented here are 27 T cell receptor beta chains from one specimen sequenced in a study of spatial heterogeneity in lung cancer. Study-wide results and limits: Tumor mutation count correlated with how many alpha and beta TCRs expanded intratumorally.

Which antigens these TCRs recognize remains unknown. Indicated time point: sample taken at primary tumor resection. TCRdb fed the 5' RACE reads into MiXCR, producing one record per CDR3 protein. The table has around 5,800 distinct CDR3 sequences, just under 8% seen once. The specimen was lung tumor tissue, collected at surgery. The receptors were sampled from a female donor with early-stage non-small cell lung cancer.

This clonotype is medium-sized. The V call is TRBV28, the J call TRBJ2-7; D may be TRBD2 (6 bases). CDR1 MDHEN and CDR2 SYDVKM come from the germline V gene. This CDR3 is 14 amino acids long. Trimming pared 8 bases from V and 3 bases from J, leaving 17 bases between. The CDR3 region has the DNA TGTGCCAGCTCGGGAGCTAGCTCAAACTACGAGCAGTACTTC. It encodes CASSGASSNYEQYF.

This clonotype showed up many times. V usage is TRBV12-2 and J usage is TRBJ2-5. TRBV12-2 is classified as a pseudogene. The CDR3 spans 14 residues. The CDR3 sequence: CASRQPRDQETQYF. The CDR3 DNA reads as TGTGCAAGTCGCCAACCTCGGGACCAAGAGACCCAGTACTTC.

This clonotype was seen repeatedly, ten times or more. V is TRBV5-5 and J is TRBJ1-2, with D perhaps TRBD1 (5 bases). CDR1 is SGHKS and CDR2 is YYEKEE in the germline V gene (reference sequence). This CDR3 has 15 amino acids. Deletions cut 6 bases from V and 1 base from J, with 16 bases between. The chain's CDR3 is CASNTDNRLNYGYTF. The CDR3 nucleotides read TGTGCCAGCAACACCGACAACAGGCTTAACTATGGCTACACCTTC.

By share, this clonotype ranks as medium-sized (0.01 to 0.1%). The CDR3 spells CSAMDSQYSNQPQHF. The CDR3 coding sequence is TGCAGTGCTATGGACAGCCAATATAGCAATCAGCCCCAGCATTTT. The chain recombines TRBV20-1 with TRBJ1-5; a weak D match, TRBD1 (6 bases). There are 15 residues in the CDR3. CDR1 is DFQATT, CDR2 SNEGSKA, per germline (reference sequence). Deletions cut 4 bases from V and 0 bases from J, with 13 bases between.

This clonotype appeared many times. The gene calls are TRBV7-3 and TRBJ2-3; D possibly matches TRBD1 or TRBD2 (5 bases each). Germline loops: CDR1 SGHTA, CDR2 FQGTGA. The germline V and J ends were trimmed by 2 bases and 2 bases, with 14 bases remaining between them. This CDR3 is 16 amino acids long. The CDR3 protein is CASSLQKIGTTDTQYF. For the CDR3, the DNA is TGTGCCAGCAGCTTACAGAAGATTGGGACCACAGATACGCAGTATTTT.

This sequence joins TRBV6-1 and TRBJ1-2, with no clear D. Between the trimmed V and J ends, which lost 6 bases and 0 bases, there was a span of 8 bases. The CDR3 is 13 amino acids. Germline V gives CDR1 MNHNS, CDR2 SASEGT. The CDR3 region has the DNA TGTGCCAGCAGGCTGACGGCTAACTATGGCTACACCTTC. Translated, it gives CASRLTANYGYTF.

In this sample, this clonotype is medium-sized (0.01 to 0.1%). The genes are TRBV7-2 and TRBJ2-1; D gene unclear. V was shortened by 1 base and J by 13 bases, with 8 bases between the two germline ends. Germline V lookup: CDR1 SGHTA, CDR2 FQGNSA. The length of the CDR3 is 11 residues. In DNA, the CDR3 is TGTGCCAGCAGCTTAGAGCTGGGACAGTTCTTC. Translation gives CASSLELGQFF.

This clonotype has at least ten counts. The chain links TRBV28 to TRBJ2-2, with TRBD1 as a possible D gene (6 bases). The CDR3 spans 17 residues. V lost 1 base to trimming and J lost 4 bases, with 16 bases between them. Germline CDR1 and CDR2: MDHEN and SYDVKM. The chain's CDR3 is CASSLSGGRGATGELFF. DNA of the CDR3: TGTGCCAGCAGTTTATCTGGAGGCAGGGGCGCCACCGGGGAGCTGTTTTTT.

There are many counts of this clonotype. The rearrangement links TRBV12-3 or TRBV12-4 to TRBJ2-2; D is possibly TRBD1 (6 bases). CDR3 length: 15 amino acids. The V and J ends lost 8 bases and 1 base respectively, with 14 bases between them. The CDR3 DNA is TGTGCCAGCGTCCCGGGACATCTGAACACCGGGGAGCTGTTTTTT. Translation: CASVPGHLNTGELFF.

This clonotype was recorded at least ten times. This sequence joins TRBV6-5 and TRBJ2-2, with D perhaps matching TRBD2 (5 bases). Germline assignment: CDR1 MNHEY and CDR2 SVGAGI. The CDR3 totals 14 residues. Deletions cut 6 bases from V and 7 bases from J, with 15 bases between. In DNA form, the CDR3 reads TGTGCCAGCAGCCCCCGGAGGTCCATCGGGGAGCTGTTTTTT. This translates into CASSPRRSIGELFF.

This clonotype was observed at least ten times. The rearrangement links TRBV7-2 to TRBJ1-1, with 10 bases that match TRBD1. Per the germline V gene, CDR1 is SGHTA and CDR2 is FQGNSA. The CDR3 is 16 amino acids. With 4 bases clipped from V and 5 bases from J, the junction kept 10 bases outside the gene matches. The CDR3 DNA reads TGTGCCAGCAGCTCAAGACAGGGGGCGGTGGGGACTGAAGCTTTCTTT. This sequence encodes CASSSRQGAVGTEAFF.

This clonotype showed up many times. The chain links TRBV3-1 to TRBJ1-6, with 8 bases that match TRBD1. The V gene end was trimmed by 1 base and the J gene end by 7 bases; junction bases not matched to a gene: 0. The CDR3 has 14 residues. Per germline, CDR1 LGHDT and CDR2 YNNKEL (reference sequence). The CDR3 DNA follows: TGTGCCAGCAGCCAAGGACAGGGGAATTCACCCCTCCACTTT. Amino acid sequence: CASSQGQGNSPLHF. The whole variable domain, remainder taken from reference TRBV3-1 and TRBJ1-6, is DTAVSQTPKYLVTQMGNDKSIKCEQNLGHDTMYWYKQDSKKFLKIMFSYNNKELIINETVPNRFSPKSPDKAHLNLHINSLELGDSAVYFCASSQGQGNSPLHFGNGTRLTVT.

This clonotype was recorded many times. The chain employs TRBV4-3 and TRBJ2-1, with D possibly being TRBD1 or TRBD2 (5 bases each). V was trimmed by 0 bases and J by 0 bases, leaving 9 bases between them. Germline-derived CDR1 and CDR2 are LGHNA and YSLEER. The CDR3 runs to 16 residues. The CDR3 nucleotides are TGCGCCAGCAGCCAAGATTGGGGGAACTCCTACAATGAGCAGTTCTTC. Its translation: CASSQDWGNSYNEQFF.

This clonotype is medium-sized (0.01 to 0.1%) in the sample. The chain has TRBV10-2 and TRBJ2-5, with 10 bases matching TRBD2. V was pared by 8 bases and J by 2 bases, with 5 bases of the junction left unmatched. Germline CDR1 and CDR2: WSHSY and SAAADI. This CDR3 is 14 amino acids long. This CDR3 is CASQKAGGQETQYF. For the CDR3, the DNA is TGCGCCAGCCAAAAAGCGGGGGGGCAAGAGACCCAGTACTTC.

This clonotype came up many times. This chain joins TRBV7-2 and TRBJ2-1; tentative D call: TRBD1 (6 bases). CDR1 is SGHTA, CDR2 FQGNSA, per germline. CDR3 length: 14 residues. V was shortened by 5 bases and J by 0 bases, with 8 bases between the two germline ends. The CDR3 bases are TGTGCCAGCAGCAAGGACAGCTCCTACAATGAGCAGTTCTTC. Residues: CASSKDSSYNEQFF. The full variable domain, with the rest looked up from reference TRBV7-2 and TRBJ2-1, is GAGVSQSPSNKVTEKGKDVELRCDPISGHTALYWYRQSLGQGLEFLIYFQGNSAPDKSGLPSDRFSAERTGGSVSTLTIQRTQQEDSAVYLCASSKDSSYNEQFFGPGTRLTVL.

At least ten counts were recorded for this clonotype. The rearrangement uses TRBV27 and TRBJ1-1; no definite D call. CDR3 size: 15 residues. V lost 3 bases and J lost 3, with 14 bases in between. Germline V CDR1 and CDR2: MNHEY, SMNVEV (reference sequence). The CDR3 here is CASSFLGPSYTEAFF. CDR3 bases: TGTGCCAGCAGTTTTCTAGGGCCTAGTTACACTGAAGCTTTCTTT.

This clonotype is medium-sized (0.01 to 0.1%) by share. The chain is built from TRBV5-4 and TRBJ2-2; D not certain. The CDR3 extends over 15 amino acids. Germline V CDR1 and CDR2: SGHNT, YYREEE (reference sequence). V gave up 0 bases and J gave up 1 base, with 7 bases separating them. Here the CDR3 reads CASSLGGLNTGELFF. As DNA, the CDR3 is TGTGCCAGCAGCTTGGGCGGCCTGAACACCGGGGAGCTGTTTTTT.

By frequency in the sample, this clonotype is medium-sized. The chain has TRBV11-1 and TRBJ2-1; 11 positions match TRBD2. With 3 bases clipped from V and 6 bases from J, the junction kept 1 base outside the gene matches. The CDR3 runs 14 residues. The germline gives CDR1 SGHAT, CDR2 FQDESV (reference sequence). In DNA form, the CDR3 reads TGTGCCAGCAGCTTTAGCGGGAGGGCCAATGAGCAGTTCTTC. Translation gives CASSFSGRANEQFF.

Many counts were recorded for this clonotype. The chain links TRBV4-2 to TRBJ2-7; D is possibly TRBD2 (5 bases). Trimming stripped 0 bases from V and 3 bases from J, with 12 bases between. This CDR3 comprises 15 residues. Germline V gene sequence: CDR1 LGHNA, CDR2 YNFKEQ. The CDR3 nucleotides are TGTGCCAGCAGCCAAGAACCAAGCGGCATCTACGAGCAGTACTTC. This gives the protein CASSQEPSGIYEQYF.

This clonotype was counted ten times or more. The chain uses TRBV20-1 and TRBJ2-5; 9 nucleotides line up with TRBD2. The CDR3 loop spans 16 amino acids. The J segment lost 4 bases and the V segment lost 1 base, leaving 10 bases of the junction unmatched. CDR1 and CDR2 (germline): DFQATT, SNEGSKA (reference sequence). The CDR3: CSARGVAGVAPETQYF. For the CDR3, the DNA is TGCAGTGCTAGAGGAGTAGCGGGGGTGGCCCCAGAGACCCAGTACTTC.

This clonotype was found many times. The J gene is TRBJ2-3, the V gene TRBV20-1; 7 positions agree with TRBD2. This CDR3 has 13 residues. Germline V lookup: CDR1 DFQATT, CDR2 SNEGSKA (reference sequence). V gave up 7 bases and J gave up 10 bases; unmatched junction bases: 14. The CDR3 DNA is TGCAGTGTCGGGGAGGGCCGTCGTATTGCGCAGTATTTT. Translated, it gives CSVGEGRRIAQYF.

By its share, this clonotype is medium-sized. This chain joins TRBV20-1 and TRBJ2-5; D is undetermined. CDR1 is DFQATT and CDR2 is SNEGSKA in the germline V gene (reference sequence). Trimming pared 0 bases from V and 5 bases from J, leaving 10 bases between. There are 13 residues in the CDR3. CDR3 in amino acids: CSARDMDLETQYF. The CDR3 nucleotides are TGCAGTGCTAGAGATATGGATCTGGAGACCCAGTACTTC.

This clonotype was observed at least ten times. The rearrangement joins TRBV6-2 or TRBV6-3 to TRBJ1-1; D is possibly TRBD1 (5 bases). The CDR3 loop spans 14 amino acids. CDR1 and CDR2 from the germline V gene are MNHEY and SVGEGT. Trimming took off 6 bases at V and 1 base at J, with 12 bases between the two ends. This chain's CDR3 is CASRKGKANTEAFF. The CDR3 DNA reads TGTGCCAGCAGGAAGGGGAAAGCGAACACTGAAGCTTTCTTT.

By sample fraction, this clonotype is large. Here the CDR3 reads CASRREDEQYF. The CDR3 DNA reads TGTGCCAGCCGGCGGGAGGACGAGCAGTACTTC. This sequence joins TRBV12-3 or TRBV12-4 and TRBJ2-7; 8 nucleotides line up with TRBD2. CDR3 length equals 11 residues. Losses at the gene ends were 8 bases for V and 5 bases for J; bases not matched to a gene: 2.

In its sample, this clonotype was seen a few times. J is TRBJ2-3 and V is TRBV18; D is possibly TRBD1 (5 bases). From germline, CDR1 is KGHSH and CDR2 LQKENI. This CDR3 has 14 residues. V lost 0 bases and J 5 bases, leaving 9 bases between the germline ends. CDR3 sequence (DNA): TGTGCCAGCTCACCACCGGGGCCGCGAGATACGCAGTATTTT. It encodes CASSPPGPRDTQYF.

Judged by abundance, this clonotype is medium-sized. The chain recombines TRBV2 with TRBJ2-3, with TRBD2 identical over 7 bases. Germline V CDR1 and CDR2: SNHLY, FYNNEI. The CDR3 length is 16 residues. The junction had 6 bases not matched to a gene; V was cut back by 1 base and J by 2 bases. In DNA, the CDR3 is TGTGCCAGCAGTGAAGGAAGCGGGACCAACACAGATACGCAGTATTTT. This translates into CASSEGSGTNTDTQYF.

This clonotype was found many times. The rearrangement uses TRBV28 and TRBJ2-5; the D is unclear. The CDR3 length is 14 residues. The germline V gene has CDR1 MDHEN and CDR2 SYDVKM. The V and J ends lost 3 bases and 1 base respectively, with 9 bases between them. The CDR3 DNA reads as TGTGCCAGCAGTTTTGAGTTGGTCCAAGAGACCCAGTACTTC. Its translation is CASSFELVQETQYF.